The 28 T cell receptor beta chains below all came from one sample that was sequenced in a study of blood T cell repertoires in COVID-19. Profiled with immunoSEQ multiplex PCR; TCRdb holds only in-frame clones, not every one. The repertoire holds under 250,000 clones, with about 80% as singletons. The sample consisted of PBMCs or T cells enriched from blood (not recorded which). The receptors here all came from a man between 60 and 75 years old who had recovered from COVID-19.

As to this clone: The sample contains more than one DNA sequence encoding this CDR3. The gene calls are TRBV4-1 and TRBJ1-4, with 9 bases fitting TRBD1. Germline V gene sequence: CDR1 MGHRA, CDR2 YSYEKL. The CDR3 is 15 amino acids. V shed 2 bases, J shed 8 bases, and the junction held 6 bases outside the gene matches. CDR3 DNA sequence: TGCGCCAGCAGCCAAAAAACAGGGGGCAGGGAAAAACTGTTTTTT. Its translation: CASSQKTGGREKLFF.

This clone has just one count. This chain uses TRBV10-3 with TRBJ1-1; D uncertain. Trimming pared 5 bases from V and 5 bases from J, leaving 9 bases between. CDR3 length equals 12 residues. Germline V gene data show CDR1 as ENHRY and CDR2 as SYGVKD. CDR3 bases: TGTGCCATCAGTCAGCGAAGGACTGAAGCTTTCTTT. Its protein product is CAISQRRTEAFF.

The rearrangement uses TRBV14 and TRBJ1-3; no definite D call. V was pared by 4 bases and J by 3 bases, with 4 bases between. This CDR3 is built from 12 residues. Germline lookup yields CDR1 SGHDN and CDR2 FVKESK. For the CDR3, the DNA is TGTGCCAGCAGCCTGAGTGGAAACACCATATATTTT. Its translation is CASSLSGNTIYF.

The chain couples TRBV7-9 to TRBJ2-5; 9 bases agree with TRBD1. The germline V gene has CDR1 SEHNR and CDR2 FQNEAQ (reference sequence). There are 14 residues in the CDR3. Trimming removed 2 bases from V and 4 bases from J; junction bases left unmatched: 2. This chain's CDR3 is CASSLMDRGETQYF. As DNA, the CDR3 is TGTGCCAGCAGCTTAATGGACAGGGGAGAGACCCAGTACTTC.

This clone was recorded a few times. The chain joins TRBV5-1 to TRBJ1-6, with D possibly TRBD1 on 5 matching bases. Germline V gene lookup returns CDR1 SGHRS and CDR2 YFSETQ. Trimming took off 3 bases at V and 0 bases at J, with 16 bases between the two ends. The CDR3 is 18 amino acids. Here the CDR3 DNA reads TGCGCCAGCAGCTCGGGTATCGCAACAGGCTCCTATAATTCACCCCTCCACTTT. Translating it yields CASSSGIATGSYNSPLHF.

This clone was observed a single time. The chain links TRBV11-2 to TRBJ1-3; 7 nucleotides agree with TRBD1. The CDR3 is made up of 16 amino acids. Unmatched junction bases numbered 3, after V lost 1 base and J lost 0 bases. The germline CDR1 and CDR2 sequences are SGHAT and FQNNGV. The CDR3: CASSLGPGGSGNTIYF. For the CDR3, the DNA is TGTGCCAGCAGCTTAGGGCCAGGGGGCTCTGGAAACACCATATATTTT.

The chain employs TRBV2 and TRBJ2-3, with 8 bases matching TRBD2. V was pared by 6 bases and J by 2 bases, with 16 bases of the junction left unmatched. This CDR3 region has 18 residues. Per the germline V gene, CDR1 is SNHLY and CDR2 is FYNNEI. The CDR3 loop is CASSRASGRAGNTDTQYF. The CDR3 region has the DNA TGTGCCAGCAGCAGGGCTAGCGGGCGCGCTGGGAACACAGATACGCAGTATTTT.

J is TRBJ1-3 and V is TRBV9; 9 bases are a match to TRBD1. The CDR3 runs 14 residues. Per the germline V gene, CDR1 is SGDLS and CDR2 is YYNGEE. V shed 2 bases and J 8 bases; nucleotides not matched to a gene: 5. In DNA, the CDR3 is TGTGCCAGCAGCGTCGGGACAGGGTTTGACACCATATATTTT. This codes for CASSVGTGFDTIYF.

The chain joins TRBV7-3 to TRBJ1-1; D remains ambiguous. Between the trimmed V and J ends, which lost 2 bases and 1 base, there was a span of 5 bases. Germline V CDR1 and CDR2: SGHTA, FQGTGA. The CDR3 totals 13 residues. This CDR3 reads CASSLVRNTEAFF. As DNA, the CDR3 is TGTGCCAGCAGCTTAGTCAGGAACACTGAAGCTTTCTTT.

The V call is TRBV3-1 (or the pseudogene TRBV3-2), the J call TRBJ1-5; D uncertain. V was pared by 0 bases and J by 4 bases, with 13 bases between. The CDR3 length is 16 residues. Germline lookup yields CDR1 LGHDT and CDR2 YNNKEL (reference sequence). For the CDR3, the DNA is TGTGCCAGCAGCCAAGATGGCCCGACACTGAATCAGCCCCAGCATTTT. Protein: CASSQDGPTLNQPQHF.

The chain employs TRBV2 and TRBJ2-4, with TRBD1 matching 8 bases. Germline lookup yields CDR1 SNHLY and CDR2 FYNNEI. After removal of 6 bases from V and 0 bases from J, the junction contained 13 bases not matched to a gene. The CDR3 totals 18 residues. Written as DNA, the CDR3 is TGTGCCAGCAGGAACCCCGGTGGGACAGGATTAGCCAAAAACATTCAGTACTTC. Protein product: CASRNPGGTGLAKNIQYF.

The genes are TRBV7-6 and TRBJ2-5; TRBD1 matches 9 bases. Trimming took 5 bases from V and 7 from J; bases not matched to a gene: 11. Germline V gene data show CDR1 as SGHVS and CDR2 as FNYEAQ. The CDR3 runs 15 residues. CDR3 amino acids: CASSAGTGSFVTQYF. In DNA, the CDR3 is TGTGCCAGCAGCGCAGGGACAGGGTCGTTTGTGACCCAGTACTTC.

This clone is a singleton in its sample. The chain recombines TRBV3-1 (or the pseudogene TRBV3-2) with TRBJ1-2; 12 bases match TRBD1. The CDR3 spans 15 residues. The ends lost 1 base at V and 8 bases at J; junction bases unmatched: 5. Germline V gene sequence: CDR1 LGHDT, CDR2 YNNKEL (reference sequence). This chain's CDR3 is CASSQGGQGARGYTF. The CDR3 DNA follows: TGTGCCAGCAGCCAAGGGGGACAGGGGGCTAGGGGCTACACCTTC.

The V and J genes are TRBV2 and TRBJ2-5; D possibly corresponds to TRBD2 (5 bases). CDR1 is SNHLY and CDR2 is FYNNEI in the germline V gene. This CDR3 has 12 amino acids. V was clipped by 5 bases and J by 5 bases, with 9 bases between them. The DNA of the CDR3 is TGTGCCAGCAGTACTAGTTTGGAGACCCAGTACTTC. It specifies CASSTSLETQYF.

The chain is built from TRBV18 and TRBJ2-6; TRBD1 agrees at 7 bases. This CDR3 has 17 residues. V dropped 3 bases and J dropped 0; count of bases not matched to a gene: 5. Germline values: CDR1 KGHSH, CDR2 LQKENI. The CDR3 protein is CASSPDRASSGANVLTF. In nucleotides, the CDR3 is TGTGCCAGCTCACCCGACAGGGCGAGCTCTGGGGCCAACGTCCTGACTTTC.

This clone was seen only once. The chain combines TRBV7-6 with TRBJ2-7, with a weak D call TRBD1 (6 bases). V was shortened by 3 bases and J by 3 bases, with 9 bases between the two germline ends. Germline V CDR1 and CDR2: SGHVS, FNYEAQ. The CDR3 runs to 13 residues. This CDR3 reads CASSFGTYYEQYF. In DNA, the CDR3 is TGTGCCAGCAGCTTCGGGACATACTACGAGCAGTACTTC. Drawing the rest from reference TRBV7-6 and TRBJ2-7, the complete variable domain is GAGVSQSPRYKVTKRGQDVALRCDPISGHVSLYWYRQALGQGPEFLTYFNYEAQQDKSGLPNDRFSAERPEGSISTLTIQRTEQRDSAMYRCASSFGTYYEQYFGPGTRLTVT.

This chain joins TRBV4-3 and TRBJ1-4; 7 bases are a match to TRBD1. The CDR3 is 15 amino acids. V was pared by 4 bases and J by 7 bases, with 9 bases of the junction left unmatched. Germline CDR1 and CDR2: LGHNA and YSLEER. CDR3 DNA: TGCGCCAGCAGCCTACAGGGGAAGTGGAGTGAAAAACTGTTTTTT. Encoded protein: CASSLQGKWSEKLFF.

This chain connects TRBV10-2 to TRBJ2-1; weak D call: TRBD1 (6 bases). In germline, CDR1 is WSHSY, CDR2 SAAADI. This CDR3 contains 15 residues. Trimming removed 3 bases at V and 3 bases at J, with 12 bases between. Here the CDR3 DNA reads TGCGCCAGCAGTGACCCGCTCAGGGGCTACAATGAGCAGTTCTTC. Translated: CASSDPLRGYNEQFF.

The V and J genes are TRBV11-3 and TRBJ1-1, with D unclear. The CDR3 length is 16 residues. The germline CDR1 and CDR2 sequences are SGHNT and YENEEA. Trimming removed 3 bases from V and 0 bases from J, with 14 bases in between. The CDR3 DNA sequence: TGTGCCAGCAGCTTCGGACTAGGACGAATGAACACTGAAGCTTTCTTT. It codes for CASSFGLGRMNTEAFF.

The chain has TRBV6-6 and TRBJ2-1; 9 bases line up with TRBD2. V was clipped by 7 bases and J by 9 bases; unmatched bases: 10. Germline values: CDR1 MNHNY, CDR2 SVGAGI (reference sequence). The CDR3 spans 14 residues. The CDR3 DNA reads TGTGCCAGCAAAGAGCGGGGGGAGTTTGGTGAGCAGTTCTTC. This codes for CASKERGEFGEQFF.

The chain has TRBV7-2 and TRBJ2-7; 7 nucleotides match TRBD1. Trimming cost V 1 base and J 3 bases; bases outside gene matches: 18. Germline loops: CDR1 SGHTA, CDR2 FQGNSA. The CDR3 spans 19 residues. The CDR3 DNA reads as TGTGCCAGCAGCTTAGTGCGCCTCACGACACAGGGGACGAGCTACGAGCAGTACTTC. As protein: CASSLVRLTTQGTSYEQYF.

The chain carries TRBV13 and TRBJ2-7; maybe TRBD2 (6 bases). CDR3 size: 16 residues. V gave up 3 bases and J gave up 5 bases, with 20 bases separating them. In germline, CDR1 is PRHDT, CDR2 FYEKMQ (reference sequence). The CDR3: CASSFRTGTPNNEQYF. The CDR3, as DNA: TGTGCCAGCAGCTTTCGGACCGGGACTCCTAATAACGAGCAGTACTTC. Based on the CDR3 plus reference TRBV13 and TRBJ2-7, the full variable domain is AAGVIQSPRHLIKEKRETATLKCYPIPRHDTVYWYQQGPGQDPQFLISFYEKMQSDKGSIPDRFSAQQFSDYHSELNMSSLELGDSALYFCASSFRTGTPNNEQYFGPGTRLTVT.

This clone was observed a single time. The chain recombines TRBV10-3 with TRBJ1-1; TRBD1 matches 9 bases. The V segment lost 2 bases and the J segment 4 bases; nucleotides outside the gene matches: 5. The CDR3 sequence is 15 residues long. Germline CDR1 is ENHRY and CDR2 is SYGVKD. CDR3 DNA sequence: TGTGCCATCAGTGAGGGGGACAGGGTGGTCACTGAAGCTTTCTTT. Translation: CAISEGDRVVTEAFF.

This chain uses TRBV7-2 with TRBJ1-2; the D is unclear. The ends were cut back, 5 bases at V and 2 bases at J, with 12 bases in the middle. From germline, CDR1 is SGHTA and CDR2 FQGNSA. There are 14 residues in the CDR3. CDR3 in amino acids: CASSPRRQNYGYTF. The CDR3 bases are TGTGCCAGCAGCCCCCGGCGGCAGAACTATGGCTACACCTTC.

This clone was found once. The rearrangement joins TRBV18 to TRBJ1-1; possible D gene TRBD1, 6 bases. The CDR3 is 16 residues long. Germline CDR1 is KGHSH and CDR2 is LQKENI. Between the trimmed V and J ends, which lost 3 bases and 4 bases, there was a span of 18 bases. CDR3 DNA: TGTGCCAGCTCACCCCTCCACAGGGCCTCGGGCACTGAAGCTTTCTTT. Its protein product is CASSPLHRASGTEAFF.

This sequence joins TRBV18 and TRBJ2-3, with 7 bases aligning to TRBD1. This CDR3 comprises 14 residues. Germline V gene lookup returns CDR1 KGHSH and CDR2 LQKENI. V lost 4 bases, J lost 0 bases, and 1 base stayed unmatched. CDR3 in DNA: TGTGCCAGCTCACTGGGACAGAGCACAGATACGCAGTATTTT. Residues: CASSLGQSTDTQYF.

The J gene is TRBJ2-3, the V gene TRBV5-1; perhaps TRBD2 as D (6 bases). Germline V gene data show CDR1 as SGHRS and CDR2 as YFSETQ. The V end lost 4 bases, the J end lost 4 bases, and 10 bases lay between the germline ends. The CDR3 totals 13 residues. CDR3 in DNA: TGCGCCAGCAGCGACCGGGAGCCAGATACGCAGTATTTT. Protein product: CASSDREPDTQYF. The full variable domain, in which reference TRBV5-1 and TRBJ2-3 provide the parts outside the CDR3, is KAGVTQTPRYLIKTRGQQVTLSCSPISGHRSVSWYQQTPGQGLQFLFEYFSETQRNKGNFPGRFSGRQFSNSRSEMNVSTLELGDSALYLCASSDREPDTQYFGPGTRLTVL.

The chain carries TRBV24-1 and TRBJ2-5; 8 bases line up with TRBD2. This CDR3 region has 17 residues. The germline V gene has CDR1 KGHDR and CDR2 SFDVKD. V trimming: 2 bases; J trimming: 0 bases; junction bases outside the gene matches: 7. This chain's CDR3 is CATSDSPGLDNQETQYF. CDR3 sequence (DNA): TGTGCCACCAGTGATTCCCCGGGACTAGACAACCAAGAGACCCAGTACTTC.